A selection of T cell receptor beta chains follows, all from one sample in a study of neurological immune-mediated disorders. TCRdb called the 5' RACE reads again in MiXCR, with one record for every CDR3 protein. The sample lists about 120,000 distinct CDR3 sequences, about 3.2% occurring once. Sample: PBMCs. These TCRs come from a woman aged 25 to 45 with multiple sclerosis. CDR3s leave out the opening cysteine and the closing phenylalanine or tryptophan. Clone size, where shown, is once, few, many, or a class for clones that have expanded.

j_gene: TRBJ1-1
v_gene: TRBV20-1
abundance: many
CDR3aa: SAPDRRLEAF

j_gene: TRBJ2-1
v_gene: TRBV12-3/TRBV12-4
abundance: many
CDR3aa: ASSLILDNEQF

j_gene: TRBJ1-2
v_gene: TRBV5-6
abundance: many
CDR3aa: ASQSRGDYGYT

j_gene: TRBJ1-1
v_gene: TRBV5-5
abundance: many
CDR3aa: ASSLVSTGANTEAF

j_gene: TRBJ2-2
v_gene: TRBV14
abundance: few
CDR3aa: ASSHHTGELF

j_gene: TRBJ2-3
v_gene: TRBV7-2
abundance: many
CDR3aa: ASSTQRLAGGLGDTQY

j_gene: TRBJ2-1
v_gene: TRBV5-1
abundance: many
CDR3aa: ASSLAVAGATEQF

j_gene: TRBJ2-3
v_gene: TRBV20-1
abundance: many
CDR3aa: SAFDRESGTDTQY

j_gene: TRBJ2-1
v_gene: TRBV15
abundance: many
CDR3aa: ATSAAPGTGAFQF

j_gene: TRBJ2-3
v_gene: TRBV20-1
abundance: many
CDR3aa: SARDPKGQGTDTQY

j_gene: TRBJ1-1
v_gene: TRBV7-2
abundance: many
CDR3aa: ASSLIGQGAEAF

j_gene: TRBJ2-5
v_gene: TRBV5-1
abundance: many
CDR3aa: ASSLPAGAGETQY

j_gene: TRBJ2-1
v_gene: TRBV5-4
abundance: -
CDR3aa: ASSLGTSRDEQF

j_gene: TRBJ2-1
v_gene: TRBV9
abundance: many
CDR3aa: ASSVAPGAGNEQF

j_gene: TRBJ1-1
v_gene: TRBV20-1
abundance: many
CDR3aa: SARQGDTEAF

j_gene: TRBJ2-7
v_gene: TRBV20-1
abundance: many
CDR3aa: SARGRVSSYEQY

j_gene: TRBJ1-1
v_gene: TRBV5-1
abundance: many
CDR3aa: ASSNDRGQDAF

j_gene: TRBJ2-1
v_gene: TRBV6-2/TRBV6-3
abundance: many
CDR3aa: ASSRTLSGAHNEQF

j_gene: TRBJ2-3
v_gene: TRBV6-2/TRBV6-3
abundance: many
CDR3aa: ASSHPGRGADTQY

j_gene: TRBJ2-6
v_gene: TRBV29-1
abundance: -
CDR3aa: SVGDRGGANVLT

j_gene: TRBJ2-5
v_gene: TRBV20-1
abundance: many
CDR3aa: SASGREETQY

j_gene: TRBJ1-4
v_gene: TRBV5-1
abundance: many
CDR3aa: ASSLDREFEKLF

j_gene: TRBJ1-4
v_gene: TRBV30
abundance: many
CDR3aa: AWSVGLLEREKLF

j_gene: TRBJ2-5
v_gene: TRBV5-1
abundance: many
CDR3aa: ASSRGGGLEETQY

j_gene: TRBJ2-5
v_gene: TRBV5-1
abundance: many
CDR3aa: ASSLAEREGRETQY

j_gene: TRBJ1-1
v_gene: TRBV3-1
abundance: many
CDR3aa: ASRTQGNTEAF

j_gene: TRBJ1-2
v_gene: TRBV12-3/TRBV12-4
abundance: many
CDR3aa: ASSLNSGGRGYT

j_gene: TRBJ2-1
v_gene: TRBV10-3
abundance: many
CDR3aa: AISAGSSAYNEQF

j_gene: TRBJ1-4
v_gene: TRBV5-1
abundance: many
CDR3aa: ASSLAQGAGEKLF

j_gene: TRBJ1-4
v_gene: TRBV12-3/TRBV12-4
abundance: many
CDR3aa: ASSLRGGDEKLF

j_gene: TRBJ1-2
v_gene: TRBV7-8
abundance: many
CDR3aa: ASSTGHLSYGYT

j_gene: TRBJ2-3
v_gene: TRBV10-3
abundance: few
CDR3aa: AIRGQGSPDTQY

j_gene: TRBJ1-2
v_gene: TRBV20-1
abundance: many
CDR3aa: SAYDNREGHYGYT

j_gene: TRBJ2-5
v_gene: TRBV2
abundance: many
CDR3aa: ASSVGGGGGVETQY

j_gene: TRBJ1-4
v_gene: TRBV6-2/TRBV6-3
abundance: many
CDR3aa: ASSYFSTNEKLF

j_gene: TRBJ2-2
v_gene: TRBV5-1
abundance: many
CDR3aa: ASTPIRTNTGELF

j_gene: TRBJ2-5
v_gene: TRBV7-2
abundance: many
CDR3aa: ASSLRIGSPQETQY

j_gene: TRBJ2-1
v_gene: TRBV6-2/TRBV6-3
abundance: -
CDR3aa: ASSYEVTSGIWEDNEQF

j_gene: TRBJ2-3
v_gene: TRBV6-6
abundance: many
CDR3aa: ATGTGSTDTQY

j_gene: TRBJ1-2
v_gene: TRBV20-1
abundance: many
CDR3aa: SARDGYTPNYGYT

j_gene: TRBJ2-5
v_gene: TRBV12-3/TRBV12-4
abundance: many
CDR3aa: ASSTNQETQY